This TCR beta chain was recorded in a study of blood T cell repertoires in COVID-19. About the research overall: From the United States, Italy and Spain came samples of acute and convalescent COVID-19. Nucleic acid was either cDNA or gDNA, and it came from T cells, B-cell-depleted T cells, or PBMCs.

Germline CDR1 reads LNHDA; CDR2 reads SQIVND (reference sequence). The CDR3 is made up of 15 amino acids. Unmatched junction bases numbered 11, after V lost 4 bases and J lost 9 bases. This clone has a single count. Per the study methods: The assay estimated nucleated cells by amplifying reference gene primers. The table came from immunoSEQ multiplex PCR; TCRdb's copy has only in-frame clones and leaves some out. That table supplies the V and J calls and clone size; D and trimming were determined from the DNA. The sample lists approximately 3,000 clones; 75% to 90% were seen once. The receptor was isolated from a human donor with active COVID-19. The donor label of this sample is uncertain. Sequenced input: peripheral blood. This chain links TRBV19 with TRBJ2-1; 8 positions agree with TRBD2. DNA for the CDR3: TGTGCCAGTAGTAAAGAGAGCGGGAGACGGGGTGAGCAGTTCTTC. This sequence encodes CASSKESGRRGEQFF. The complete variable domain, with remaining parts taken from reference TRBV19 and TRBJ2-1, reads DGGITQSPKYLFRKEGQNVTLSCEQNLNHDAMYWYRQDPGQGLRLIYYSQIVNDFQKGDIAEGYSVSREKKESFPLTVTSAQKNPTAFYLCASSKESGRRGEQFFGPGTRLTVL.